This TCR beta chain was profiled in a study of shared clonotypes between healthy human individuals. General study points: Genetic and exposure-history diversity was limited by the small donor number. Naive subsets usually exceeded memory subsets in estimated richness.

Free of recent acute infections or vaccinations, the donors were healthy HIV-negative adults. TCRdb's table, derived via immunoSEQ multiplex PCR, lists solely in-frame clones and lacks some. The sample has around 510,000 clones, around 96% seen once. The ends were cut back, 4 bases at V and 4 bases at J, with 9 bases in the middle. Germline assignment: CDR1 SGHTS and CDR2 YDEGEE. The CDR3 totals 14 residues. This clone has more than one count but fewer than ten. What it binds is unknown. The sequencing sample was made of naive CD4+ T cells sorted from blood. Described subset: CD45RA+ positively selected. The sequence was collected from a woman younger than 45 in good health. The J gene is TRBJ2-6, the V gene TRBV5-8; maybe TRBD2 (5 bases). The CDR3, as DNA: TGTGCCAGCAGCCCCCGAGGGGGGGCCAACGTCCTGACTTTC. This codes for CASSPRGGANVLTF.